This TCR beta chain was captured by sequencing in a study of T cell changes during pregnancy in multiple sclerosis. Only in-frame clones appear in the TCRdb table, and some are missing; sequencing was by immunoSEQ multiplex PCR. The sample includes around 57,000 clones, approximately 91% of them seen just once. This CDR3 has 15 amino acids. Trimming at V came to 0 bases and at J to 4 bases, leaving 2 bases not matched to a gene. Per germline, CDR1 SGDLS and CDR2 YYNGEE. This TCR was recovered from a female donor with multiple sclerosis, enrolled in a pregnancy study. Sequencing was performed on peripheral blood, taken in the second trimester of pregnancy. The V and J genes are TRBV9 and TRBJ2-5, with 11 positions matching TRBD2. The chain's CDR3 is CASSVVSGGAETQYF. CDR3 bases: TGTGCCAGCAGCGTAGTTAGCGGGGGGGCAGAGACCCAGTACTTC. The entire variable domain, with the rest obtained from reference TRBV9 and TRBJ2-5, is as follows: DSGVTQTPKHLITATGQRVTLRCSPRSGDLSVYWYQQSLDQGLQFLIQYYNGEERAKGNILERFSAQQFPDLHSELNLSSLELGDSALYFCASSVVSGGAETQYFGPGTRLLVL.